This T cell receptor beta chain was retrieved from a study of blood T cell repertoires in COVID-19. Across the study: Spain, Italy and the United States supplied samples that represented acute and convalescent COVID-19. T cells, B-cell-depleted T cells, or PBMCs provided the cDNA or gDNA that served as material.

Between the trimmed V and J ends, which lost 5 bases and 4 bases, there was a span of 13 bases. This CDR3 has 14 residues. CDR1 and CDR2 from the germline V gene are LNHDA and SQIVND (reference sequence). Methods used by the authors: Estimation of nucleated cell counts was performed using reference gene primer amplification. Only in-frame clones appear in the TCRdb table, and some are missing; sequencing was by immunoSEQ multiplex PCR. The V and J calls and clone size were taken over from that table, and D and trimming were inferred from the DNA. The profile shows around 140,000 clones, about 89% of them singletons.

The sequence derives from a man in his 60s with active or convalescent COVID-19. The gene calls are TRBV19 and TRBJ2-3, with D possibly TRBD1 on 6 matching bases. The sample comprised peripheral blood. The CDR3 bases are TGTGCCAGTAGTCCTCTGGGGGCCGCAGATACGCAGTATTTT. The encoded protein is CASSPLGAADTQYF.